This entry describes one T cell receptor (beta chain). Antigen: not known. Profiled with immunoSEQ multiplex PCR; TCRdb holds only in-frame clones, not every one. The sample has about 110,000 clones, 88% seen once; the top ten hold 2% to 3%. CDR3 length: 14 residues. The ends were cut back, 8 bases at V and 2 bases at J, with 16 bases in the middle. Germline CDR1 and CDR2: MDHEN and SYDVKM. This record belongs to a study of T cell responses to AZD1222 COVID-19 vaccine. Study at large: Recipients boosted at about 4 weeks or about 12 weeks are pooled.

General study results and limits: Regions 160-218 and 743-854 dominated among vaccine-associated CD4 TCRs spanning spike. Compared with day 0, the breadth and depth of the Spike-specific TCR repertoire rose significantly after two doses of AZD1222. Donors were chiefly white British, with a greater number of females, and clonal diversity was perhaps underestimated.

The sequence came from an adult in good health. The source material was peripheral blood, sampled on day 0 of AZD1222 vaccination. The chain employs TRBV28 and TRBJ2-7, with TRBD2 as a possible D gene (5 bases). The DNA for the CDR3 is TGTGCCAGCTCTCCGGAAGAGGGAGCCTACGAGCAGTACTTC. It codes for CASSPEEGAYEQYF.